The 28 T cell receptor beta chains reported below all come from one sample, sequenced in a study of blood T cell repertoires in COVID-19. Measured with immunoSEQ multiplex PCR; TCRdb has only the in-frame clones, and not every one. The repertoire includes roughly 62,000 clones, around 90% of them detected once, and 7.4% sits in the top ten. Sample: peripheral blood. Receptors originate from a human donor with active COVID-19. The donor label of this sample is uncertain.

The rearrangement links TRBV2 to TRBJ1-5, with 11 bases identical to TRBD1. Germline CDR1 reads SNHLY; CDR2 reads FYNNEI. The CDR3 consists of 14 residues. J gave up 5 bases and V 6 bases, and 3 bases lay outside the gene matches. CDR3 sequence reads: CASRPGQGDQPQHF. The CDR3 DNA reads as TGTGCCAGCAGACCGGGACAGGGGGATCAGCCCCAGCATTTT.

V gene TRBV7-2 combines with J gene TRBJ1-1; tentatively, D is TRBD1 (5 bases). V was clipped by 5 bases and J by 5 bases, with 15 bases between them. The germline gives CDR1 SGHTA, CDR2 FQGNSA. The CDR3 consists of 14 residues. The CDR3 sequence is CASSPEDKRTEAFF. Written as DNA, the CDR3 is TGTGCCAGCAGCCCAGAGGACAAAAGAACTGAAGCTTTCTTT.

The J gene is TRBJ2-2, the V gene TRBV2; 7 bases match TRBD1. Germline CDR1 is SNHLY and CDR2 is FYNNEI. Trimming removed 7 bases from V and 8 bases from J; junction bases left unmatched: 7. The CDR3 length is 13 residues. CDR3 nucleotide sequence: TGTGCCAGCACAAACAGGGGATCGGGGGAGCTGTTTTTT. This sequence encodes CASTNRGSGELFF.

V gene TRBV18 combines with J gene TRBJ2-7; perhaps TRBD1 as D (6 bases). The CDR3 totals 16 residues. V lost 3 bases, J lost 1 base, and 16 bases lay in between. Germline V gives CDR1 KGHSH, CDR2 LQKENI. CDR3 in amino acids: CASSPASPGQSYEQYF. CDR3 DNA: TGTGCCAGCTCACCCGCTAGCCCAGGACAGTCCTACGAGCAGTACTTC.

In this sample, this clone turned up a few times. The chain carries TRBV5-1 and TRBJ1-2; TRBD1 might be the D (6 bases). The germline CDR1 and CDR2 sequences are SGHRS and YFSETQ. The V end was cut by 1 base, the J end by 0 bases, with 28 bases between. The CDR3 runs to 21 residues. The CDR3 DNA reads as TGCGCCAGCAGCTTGCATGGCGGATTTACAGGGAGAAATCTCGCTAACTATGGCTACACCTTC. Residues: CASSLHGGFTGRNLANYGYTF.

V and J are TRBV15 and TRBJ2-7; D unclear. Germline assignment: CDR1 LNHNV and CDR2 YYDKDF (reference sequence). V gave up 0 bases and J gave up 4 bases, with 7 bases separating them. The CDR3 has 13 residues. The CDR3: CATSRDRQYEQYF. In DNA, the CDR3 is TGTGCCACCAGCAGAGATCGACAATACGAGCAGTACTTC.

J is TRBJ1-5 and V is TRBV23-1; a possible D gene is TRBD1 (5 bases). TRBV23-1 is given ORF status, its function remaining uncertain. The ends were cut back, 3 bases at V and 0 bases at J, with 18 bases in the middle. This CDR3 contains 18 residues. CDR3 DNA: TGCGCCAGCAGTCACCCACTTGGGGGGAGAGTTAGCAATCAGCCCCAGCATTTT. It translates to CASSHPLGGRVSNQPQHF.

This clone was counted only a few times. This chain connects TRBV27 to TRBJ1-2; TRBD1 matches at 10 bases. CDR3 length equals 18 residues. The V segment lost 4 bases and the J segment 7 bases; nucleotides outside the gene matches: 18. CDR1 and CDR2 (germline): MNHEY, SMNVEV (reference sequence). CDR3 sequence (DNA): TGTGCCAGCAGTTCCAATGCTCGAAAGACGGGACAGGGGACTGGCTACACCTTC. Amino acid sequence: CASSSNARKTGQGTGYTF.

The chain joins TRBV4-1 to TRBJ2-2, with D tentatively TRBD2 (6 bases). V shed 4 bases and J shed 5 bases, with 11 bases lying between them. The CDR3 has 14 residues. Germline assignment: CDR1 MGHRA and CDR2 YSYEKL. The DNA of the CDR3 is TGCGCCAGCAGCCGTGTTGGGGGGACCGGGGAGCTGTTTTTT. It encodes CASSRVGGTGELFF.

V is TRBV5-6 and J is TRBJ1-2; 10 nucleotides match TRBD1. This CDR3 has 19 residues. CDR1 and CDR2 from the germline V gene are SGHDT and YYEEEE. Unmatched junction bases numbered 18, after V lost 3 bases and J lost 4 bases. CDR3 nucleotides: TGTGCCAGCAGCTCCCTCCGATCCTCCGGGACAGGGGTTAGCTATGGCTACACCTTC. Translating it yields CASSSLRSSGTGVSYGYTF. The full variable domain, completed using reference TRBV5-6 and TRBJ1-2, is DAGVTQSPTHLIKTRGQQVTLRCSPKSGHDTVSWYQQALGQGPQFIFQYYEEEERQRGNFPDRFSGHQFPNYSSELNVNALLLGDSALYLCASSSLRSSGTGVSYGYTFGSGTRLTVV.

The CDR3 reads CASSLGSGQNTDTQYF. CDR3 coding DNA: TGTGCCAGCAGCTTAGGGTCGGGACAGAACACAGATACGCAGTATTTT. The chain is built from TRBV13 and TRBJ2-3, with 7 bases identical to TRBD1. V lost 0 bases, J lost 2 bases, and 5 bases stayed unmatched. This CDR3 comprises 16 residues. Germline CDR1 and CDR2: PRHDT and FYEKMQ (reference sequence).

The CDR3 sequence is CASSLGGVQFF. The CDR3 nucleotides read TGTGCCAGCAGCTTGGGAGGGGTGCAGTTCTTC. The chain joins TRBV11-2 to TRBJ2-1; 7 nucleotides align to TRBD2. CDR1 is SGHAT and CDR2 is FQNNGV in the germline V gene. The CDR3 totals 11 residues. V dropped 3 bases and J dropped 12; count of bases not matched to a gene: 2.

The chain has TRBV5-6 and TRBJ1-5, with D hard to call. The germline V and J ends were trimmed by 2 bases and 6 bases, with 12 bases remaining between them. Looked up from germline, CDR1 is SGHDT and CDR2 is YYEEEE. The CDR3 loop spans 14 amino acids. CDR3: CASSFSGESQPQHF. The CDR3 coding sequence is TGTGCCAGCAGCTTCTCGGGTGAGTCTCAGCCCCAGCATTTT. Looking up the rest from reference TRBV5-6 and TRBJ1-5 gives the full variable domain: DAGVTQSPTHLIKTRGQQVTLRCSPKSGHDTVSWYQQALGQGPQFIFQYYEEEERQRGNFPDRFSGHQFPNYSSELNVNALLLGDSALYLCASSFSGESQPQHFGDGTRLSIL.

CDR3 in DNA: TGTGCCAGCAGTTTATTTGGAGCGGGACTCTCCTACGAGCAGTACTTC. Translating gives CASSLFGAGLSYEQYF. This chain joins TRBV28 and TRBJ2-7; 7 bases agree with TRBD2. The CDR3 extends over 16 amino acids. Trimming removed 1 base from V and 0 bases from J; junction bases left unmatched: 6. The germline V gene has CDR1 MDHEN and CDR2 SYDVKM.

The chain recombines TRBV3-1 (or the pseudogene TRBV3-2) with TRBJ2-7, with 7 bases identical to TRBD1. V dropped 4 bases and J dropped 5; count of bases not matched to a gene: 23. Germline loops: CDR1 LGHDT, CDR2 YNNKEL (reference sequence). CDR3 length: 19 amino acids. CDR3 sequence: CASSPLTGTAPAVSDEQYF. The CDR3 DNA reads TGTGCCAGCAGCCCCTTGACCGGGACAGCACCTGCAGTTTCGGACGAGCAGTACTTC.

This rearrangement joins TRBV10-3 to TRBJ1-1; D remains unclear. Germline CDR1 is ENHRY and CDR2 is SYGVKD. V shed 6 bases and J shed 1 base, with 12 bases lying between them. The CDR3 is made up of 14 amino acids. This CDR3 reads CAISHDLGNTEAFF. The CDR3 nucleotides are TGTGCCATCAGCCATGACCTAGGGAACACTGAAGCTTTCTTT.

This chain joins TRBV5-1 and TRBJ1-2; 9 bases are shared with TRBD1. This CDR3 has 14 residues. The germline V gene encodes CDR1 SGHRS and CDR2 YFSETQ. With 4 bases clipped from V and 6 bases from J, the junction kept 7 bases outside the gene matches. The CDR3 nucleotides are TGCGCCAGCAGCCCACAGGGGGCAGCGCATGGCTACACCTTC. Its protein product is CASSPQGAAHGYTF.

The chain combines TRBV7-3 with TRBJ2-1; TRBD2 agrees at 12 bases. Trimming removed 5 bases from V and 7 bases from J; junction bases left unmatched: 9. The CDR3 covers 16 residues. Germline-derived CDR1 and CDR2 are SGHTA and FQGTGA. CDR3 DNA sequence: TGTGCCAGCAGCACGGCCCCGACTAGCGGGAGTAATGAGCAGTTCTTC. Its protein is CASSTAPTSGSNEQFF.

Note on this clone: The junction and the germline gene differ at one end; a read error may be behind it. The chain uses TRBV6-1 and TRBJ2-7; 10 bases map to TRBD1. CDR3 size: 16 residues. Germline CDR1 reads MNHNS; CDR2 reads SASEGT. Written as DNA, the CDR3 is TGTGCCAGCAGTCAAGCGCCGGGACAGGGGTTGAACGAGCAGTACTTC. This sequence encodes CASSQAPGQGLNEQYF.

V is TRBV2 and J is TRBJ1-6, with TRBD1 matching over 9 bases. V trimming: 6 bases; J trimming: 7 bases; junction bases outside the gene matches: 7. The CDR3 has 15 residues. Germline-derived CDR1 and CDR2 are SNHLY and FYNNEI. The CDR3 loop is CASRHRDRANSPLHF. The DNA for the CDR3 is TGTGCCAGCAGGCACCGGGACAGGGCCAATTCACCCCTCCACTTT.

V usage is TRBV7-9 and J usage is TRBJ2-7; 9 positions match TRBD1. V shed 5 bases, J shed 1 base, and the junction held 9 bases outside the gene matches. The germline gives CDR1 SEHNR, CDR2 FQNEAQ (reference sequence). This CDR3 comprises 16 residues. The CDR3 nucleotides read TGTGCCAGCAGCGGGAGGACAGGGGCAGAATCCTACGAGCAGTACTTC. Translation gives CASSGRTGAESYEQYF.

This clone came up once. The CDR3 region is CASSKGGLAATGELFF. Written as DNA, the CDR3 is TGTGCCAGCAGTAAGGGGGGACTAGCGGCCACCGGGGAGCTGTTTTTT. This rearrangement joins TRBV6-2 or TRBV6-3 to TRBJ2-2; the match to TRBD2 covers 11 bases. This CDR3 has 16 residues. Unmatched junction bases numbered 6, after V lost 5 bases and J lost 4 bases. From germline, CDR1 is MNHEY and CDR2 SVGEGT.

CDR3: CASSSHGGQTDTQYF. The CDR3 DNA reads TGTGCCAGCAGCTCGCACGGGGGACAGACAGATACGCAGTATTTT. This chain uses TRBV7-9 with TRBJ2-3, with D tentatively TRBD1 (7 bases). In germline, CDR1 is SEHNR, CDR2 FQNEAQ (reference sequence). Trimming removed 4 bases at V and 3 bases at J, with 14 bases between. The CDR3 runs 15 residues.

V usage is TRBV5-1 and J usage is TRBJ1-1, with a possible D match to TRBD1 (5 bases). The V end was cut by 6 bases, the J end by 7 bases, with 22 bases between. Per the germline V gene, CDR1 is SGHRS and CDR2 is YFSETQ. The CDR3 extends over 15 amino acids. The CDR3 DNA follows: TGCGCCAGCAAGTTGGGGCCGGCGCCGAACGGTGAAGCTTTCTTT. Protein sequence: CASKLGPAPNGEAFF. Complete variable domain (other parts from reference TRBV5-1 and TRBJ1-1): KAGVTQTPRYLIKTRGQQVTLSCSPISGHRSVSWYQQTPGQGLQFLFEYFSETQRNKGNFPGRFSGRQFSNSRSEMNVSTLELGDSALYLCASKLGPAPNGEAFFGQGTRLTVV.

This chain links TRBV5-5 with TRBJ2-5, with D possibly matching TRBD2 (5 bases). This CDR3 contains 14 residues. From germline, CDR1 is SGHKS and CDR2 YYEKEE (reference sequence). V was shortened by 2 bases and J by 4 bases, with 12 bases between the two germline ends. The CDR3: CASSFDGVGETQYF. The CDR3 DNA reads TGTGCCAGCAGCTTCGACGGGGTAGGAGAGACCCAGTACTTC.

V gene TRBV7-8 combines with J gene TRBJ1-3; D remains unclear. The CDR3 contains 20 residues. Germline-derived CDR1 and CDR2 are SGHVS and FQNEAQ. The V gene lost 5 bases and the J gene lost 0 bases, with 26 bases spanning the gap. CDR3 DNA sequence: TGTGCCAGCAGCCTATCCGCCCGCCAGTCCCGCTCCTTCTCTGGAAACACCATATATTTT. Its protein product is CASSLSARQSRSFSGNTIYF.

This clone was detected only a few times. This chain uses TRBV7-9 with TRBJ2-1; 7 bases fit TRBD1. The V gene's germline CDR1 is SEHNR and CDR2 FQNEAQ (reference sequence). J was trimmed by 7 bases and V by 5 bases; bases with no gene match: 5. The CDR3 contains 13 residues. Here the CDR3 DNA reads TGTGCCAGCAGCCCGCGACAGGGAAATGAGCAGTTCTTC. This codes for CASSPRQGNEQFF.

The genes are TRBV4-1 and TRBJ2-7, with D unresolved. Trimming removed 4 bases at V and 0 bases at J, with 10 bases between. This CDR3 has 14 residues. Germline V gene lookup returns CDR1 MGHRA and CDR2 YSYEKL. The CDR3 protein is CASSLYVSSYEQYF. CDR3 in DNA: TGCGCCAGCAGCCTTTACGTGAGCTCCTACGAGCAGTACTTC.